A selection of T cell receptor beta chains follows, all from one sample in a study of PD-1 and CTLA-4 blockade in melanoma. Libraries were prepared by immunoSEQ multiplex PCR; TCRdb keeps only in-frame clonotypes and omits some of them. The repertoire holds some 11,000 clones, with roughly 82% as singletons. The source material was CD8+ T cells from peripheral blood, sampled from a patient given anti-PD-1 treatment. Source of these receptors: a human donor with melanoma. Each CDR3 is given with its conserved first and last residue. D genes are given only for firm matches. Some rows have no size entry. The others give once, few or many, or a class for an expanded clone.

cdr3_aa: CASSLSVGAQRTQYF
cdr3_nt: TGTGCCAGCAGTTTATCGGTGGGGGCCCAACGTACGCAGTATTTT
d_call: .
v_call: TRBV27
clone_size: .
j_call: TRBJ2-3

cdr3_aa: CATWDEAYGYTF
cdr3_nt: TGTGCCACATGGGACGAGGCCTATGGCTACACCTTC
d_call: .
v_call: TRBV6-5
clone_size: once
j_call: TRBJ1-2

cdr3_aa: CASSLGLNQPQHF
cdr3_nt: TGTGCCAGCAGCCTGGGACTAAATCAGCCCCAGCATTTT
d_call: .
v_call: TRBV6-5
clone_size: .
j_call: TRBJ1-5

cdr3_aa: CASSLESASYEQYF
cdr3_nt: TGTGCCAGCAGCTTAGAGAGCGCCTCCTACGAGCAGTACTTC
d_call: .
v_call: TRBV11-3
clone_size: .
j_call: TRBJ2-7

cdr3_aa: CSVEDLWGKTTDTQYF
cdr3_nt: TGCAGCGTTGAAGATCTTTGGGGGAAGACCACAGATACGCAGTATTTT
d_call: .
v_call: TRBV29-1
clone_size: .
j_call: TRBJ2-3

cdr3_aa: CASSKGTSGSTEQYF
cdr3_nt: TGTGCCAGCAGCAAGGGGACTAGCGGGAGTACCGAGCAGTACTTC
d_call: TRBD2
v_call: TRBV7-8
clone_size: .
j_call: TRBJ2-7

cdr3_aa: CASSLIGPDNEQFF
cdr3_nt: TGTGCCAGCAGTTTAATAGGTCCGGACAATGAGCAGTTCTTC
d_call: .
v_call: TRBV6-5
clone_size: once
j_call: TRBJ2-1

cdr3_aa: CASSNTGGYAEAFF
cdr3_nt: TGCGCCAGCAGCAACACAGGGGGGTACGCTGAAGCTTTCTTT
d_call: TRBD1
v_call: TRBV4-1
clone_size: .
j_call: TRBJ1-1

cdr3_aa: CASSLRVDNEQYF
cdr3_nt: TGCGCCAGCAGCCTCAGGGTCGATAACGAGCAGTACTTC
d_call: .
v_call: TRBV5-1
clone_size: .
j_call: TRBJ2-7

cdr3_aa: CASSIYVDSYNEQFF
cdr3_nt: TGTGCCAGTAGCATCTACGTTGATTCCTACAATGAGCAGTTCTTC
d_call: .
v_call: TRBV19
clone_size: .
j_call: TRBJ2-1

cdr3_aa: CASSFRDTQYF
cdr3_nt: TGTGCCAGCAGCTTCCGAGATACGCAGTATTTT
d_call: .
v_call: TRBV13
clone_size: .
j_call: TRBJ2-3

cdr3_aa: CASSIGQGRSTGELFF
cdr3_nt: TGCGCCAGCAGTATTGGACAGGGGAGGAGCACCGGGGAGCTGTTTTTT
d_call: TRBD1
v_call: TRBV10-2
clone_size: few
j_call: TRBJ2-2

cdr3_aa: CASSRYLAETREQYF
cdr3_nt: TGTGCCAGCAGCCGATACTTAGCGGAGACGCGGGAGCAGTACTTC
d_call: .
v_call: TRBV11-3
clone_size: .
j_call: TRBJ2-7

cdr3_aa: CSVEGGDTEAFF
cdr3_nt: TGCAGCGTTGAAGGTGGAGACACTGAAGCTTTCTTT
d_call: .
v_call: TRBV29-1
clone_size: .
j_call: TRBJ1-1

cdr3_aa: CASSKQRGTSGSSYNEQFF
cdr3_nt: TGTGCCAGCAGCAAACAAAGGGGGACTAGCGGGAGCTCCTACAATGAGCAGTTCTTC
d_call: TRBD2
v_call: TRBV11-2
clone_size: .
j_call: TRBJ2-1

cdr3_aa: CASSPEGGRETQYF
cdr3_nt: TGTGCCAGCAGCCCCGAGGGGGGAAGGGAGACCCAGTACTTC
d_call: .
v_call: TRBV7-9
clone_size: .
j_call: TRBJ2-5

cdr3_aa: CASSSGENYEQYF
cdr3_nt: TGTGCCAGCAGTTCCGGGGAAAACTACGAGCAGTACTTC
d_call: .
v_call: TRBV5-4
clone_size: .
j_call: TRBJ2-7

cdr3_aa: CASSPTGQGYEQYF
cdr3_nt: TGCGCCAGCAGCCCAACGGGACAGGGCTACGAGCAGTACTTC
d_call: TRBD1
v_call: TRBV4-1
clone_size: .
j_call: TRBJ2-7

cdr3_aa: CASSLGYQPQHF
cdr3_nt: TGTGCCAGCAGTTTGGGGTACCAGCCCCAGCATTTT
d_call: .
v_call: TRBV12-3/TRBV12-4
clone_size: .
j_call: TRBJ1-5

cdr3_aa: CASSPRTGENKETQYF
cdr3_nt: TGTGCCAGCAGCCCCCGGACAGGGGAGAACAAAGAGACCCAGTACTTC
d_call: TRBD1
v_call: TRBV7-6
clone_size: .
j_call: TRBJ2-5